These T cell receptor beta chains were read from a single sample in a study of CD8+ T cells in alopecia areata. Repertoires were generated with immunoSEQ multiplex PCR, while TCRdb's copy carries only in-frame clones and drops some. The sample holds under 250,000 clones, more than 45% seen once. Sequencing used CD4+ T cells sorted from blood, obtained at week 0. These TCRs come from a human donor with alopecia areata. The CDR3 runs from the conserved cysteine through the conserved F or W.

v_call	j_call	cdr3_aa
TRBV7-2	TRBJ2-2	CASMGVGGELFF
TRBV7-8	TRBJ2-7	CASSPRRSYEQYF
TRBV7-2	TRBJ2-7	CASSPRMGALASEQYF
TRBV4-1	TRBJ2-1	CASSPQGLAGAGDYNEQFF
TRBV30	TRBJ1-2	CAWSLGDYGYTF
TRBV2	TRBJ1-1	CASTARGGGTTNTEAFF
TRBV29-1	TRBJ2-2	CSVEALYTGELFF
TRBV27	TRBJ1-2	CASSLVWPNNYGYTF
TRBV5-1	TRBJ1-1	CASSLAVNTEAFF
TRBV5-1	TRBJ2-5	CASSFSGSPQETQYF
TRBV29-1	TRBJ2-6	CSVEDKGLGANVLTF
TRBV29-1	TRBJ2-1	CSAKPPNEQFF
TRBV5-1	TRBJ1-4	CASSSGRRQLNEKLFF
TRBV6-1	TRBJ2-7	CATQGISYEQYF
TRBV5-5	TRBJ2-7	CASSPEGGAYEQYF
TRBV7-9	TRBJ2-2	CASRPAGGRDGELFF
TRBV2	TRBJ2-5	CASSGTSGQETQYF
TRBV25-1	TRBJ2-7	CASSELGQALTF
TRBV4-1	TRBJ2-1	CASSRRTGTHEQFF
TRBV19	TRBJ2-7	CASSITGSYEQYF